These 14 T cell receptor beta chains came from one sample sequenced in a study of cytomegalovirus exposure and HLA in healthy donors. This PCR relied on a set of 60 Vbeta primers and 13 Jbeta primers. The assay was immunoSEQ multiplex PCR, and TCRdb's table has in-frame clones only and misses some. The profile shows over 150,000 clones, around three quarters of them singletons. Material for sequencing was PBMCs. The receptors here all came from a man aged 40-49 years in good health and CMV-seronegative.

The CDR3 sequence is CASSIDGVGGQPQHF. CDR3 sequence (DNA): TGTGCCAGTAGTATAGACGGAGTCGGGGGTCAGCCCCAGCATTTT. V usage is TRBV19 and J usage is TRBJ1-5; perhaps TRBD1 as D (5 bases). The CDR3 contains 15 residues. V was trimmed by 0 bases and J by 6 bases, leaving 12 bases between them. Germline V gene data show CDR1 as LNHDA and CDR2 as SQIVND (reference sequence).

The chain joins TRBV6-1 to TRBJ2-7; perhaps TRBD1 as D (5 bases). Trimming took 2 bases from V and 6 from J, leaving 11 bases between them. The CDR3 runs to 13 residues. The V gene's germline CDR1 is MNHNS and CDR2 SASEGT. The chain's CDR3 is CASSETSDTEQYF. In DNA, the CDR3 is TGTGCCAGCAGTGAAACCTCGGACACCGAGCAGTACTTC.

This clone has only a few counts. This rearrangement joins TRBV6-1 to TRBJ1-1; 8 nucleotides line up with TRBD1. The V gene end was trimmed by 5 bases and the J gene end by 8 bases; junction bases not matched to a gene: 10. CDR3 length: 14 residues. Germline values: CDR1 MNHNS, CDR2 SASEGT. In DNA form, the CDR3 reads TGTGCCAGCAGTCTATCTCGGACAGGGCGGGAAGCTTTCTTT. As protein: CASSLSRTGREAFF.

To note about this clone: The junction departs from the called germline gene at one end, perhaps through a read error. The chain employs TRBV4-1 and TRBJ2-3, with 7 bases identical to TRBD2. The CDR3 covers 19 residues. Germline assignment: CDR1 MGHRA and CDR2 YSYEKL. The CDR3 nucleotides read TGCGCCAGCAGCTTCTCCGACGGGCGGGAGACTTCTAGCACAGATGCGCAGTATTTT. Protein: CASSFSDGRETSSTDAQYF.

This clone occurred a few times. This rearrangement joins TRBV4-3 to TRBJ2-7; 13 nucleotides line up with TRBD2. This CDR3 has 16 residues. The germline CDR1 and CDR2 sequences are LGHNA and YSLEER. With 1 base clipped from V and 6 bases from J, the junction kept 6 bases outside the gene matches. The CDR3 loop is CASSQVWTSGRSEQYF. CDR3 coding DNA: TGCGCCAGCAGCCAAGTTTGGACTAGCGGGAGATCCGAGCAGTACTTC.

V usage is TRBV6-4 and J usage is TRBJ2-3, with D uncertain. The V and J ends lost 1 base and 0 bases respectively, with 2 bases between them. The CDR3 runs to 13 residues. The germline CDR1 and CDR2 sequences are MRHNA and SNTAGT. CDR3 nucleotide sequence: TGTGCCAGCAGTGACTTAAGCACAGATACGCAGTATTTT. Translated: CASSDLSTDTQYF.

The V gene is TRBV4-3, the J gene TRBJ2-2, with a tentative D call TRBD1 (6 bases). The germline CDR1 and CDR2 sequences are LGHNA and YSLEER. The V end was cut by 5 bases, the J end by 5 bases, with 15 bases between. The CDR3 consists of 15 residues. The CDR3 sequence is CASSVHLGATGELFF. The CDR3 DNA reads as TGCGCCAGCAGCGTACACCTGGGGGCAACCGGGGAGCTGTTTTTT.

The chain combines TRBV27 with TRBJ2-7, with D possibly being TRBD1 (5 bases). Germline V gene data show CDR1 as MNHEY and CDR2 as SMNVEV (reference sequence). V was trimmed by 3 bases and J by 3 bases, leaving 15 bases between them. This CDR3 has 15 residues. CDR3 residues: CASSFQGRADYEQYF. CDR3 in DNA: TGTGCCAGCAGTTTTCAGGGCAGGGCGGACTACGAGCAGTACTTC.

This clone occurred a few times. The chain employs TRBV11-3 and TRBJ2-1; 9 positions match TRBD1. V shed 6 bases, J shed 1 base, and the junction held 4 bases outside the gene matches. Germline lookup yields CDR1 SGHNT and CDR2 YENEEA. This CDR3 region has 15 residues. The CDR3 sequence is CASSPDRGSYNEQFF. CDR3 sequence (DNA): TGTGCCAGCAGTCCGGACAGGGGATCCTACAATGAGCAGTTCTTC.

The V call is TRBV28, the J call TRBJ2-7, with 13 bases fitting TRBD2. The length of the CDR3 is 15 residues. With V trimmed by 5 bases and J by 2 bases, 3 bases remained unmatched. Germline values: CDR1 MDHEN, CDR2 SYDVKM. The CDR3 DNA reads TGTGCCAGCAGTCCCGGACTAGCGGGGGCCTACGAGCAGTACTTC. Its translation: CASSPGLAGAYEQYF.

This clone turned up a few times. One junction end disagrees with the germline gene, perhaps due to a read error. The V gene is TRBV6-5, the J gene TRBJ2-6, with TRBD2 as a possible D gene (6 bases). Germline lookup yields CDR1 MNHEY and CDR2 SVGAGI. The length of the CDR3 is 12 residues. DNA for the CDR3: TGTGCCAGCAAGCGCGGGGCCAACGGCCTGACTTTC. It is translated as CASKRGANGLTF.

Here the CDR3 DNA reads TGTGCCAGCAGCTTGGGAGCGGGCGCAGATACGCAGTATTTT. Amino acids: CASSLGAGADTQYF. This sequence joins TRBV5-4 and TRBJ2-3; D may be TRBD2 (6 bases). Between the trimmed V and J ends, which lost 0 bases and 4 bases, there was a span of 9 bases. The germline V gene encodes CDR1 SGHNT and CDR2 YYREEE (reference sequence). CDR3 size: 14 residues. The full variable domain, its missing parts supplied by reference TRBV5-4 and TRBJ2-3, is ETGVTQSPTHLIKTRGQQVTLRCSSQSGHNTVSWYQQALGQGPQFIFQYYREEENGRGNFPPRFSGLQFPNYSSELNVNALELDDSALYLCASSLGAGADTQYFGPGTRLTVL.

The chain joins TRBV6-5 to TRBJ2-3; possible D gene TRBD2, 6 bases. This CDR3 is built from 12 residues. The germline V and J ends were trimmed by 8 bases and 1 base, with 7 bases remaining between them. Germline CDR1 reads MNHEY; CDR2 reads SVGAGI. This chain's CDR3 is CASGGGTDTQYF. The CDR3 coding sequence is TGTGCCAGCGGAGGGGGCACAGATACGCAGTATTTT.

This clone appeared a single time. This chain uses TRBV7-2 with TRBJ2-5; 9 nucleotides align to TRBD2. TRBJ2-7 explains the end of the DNA better; the J call may be wrong. The CDR3 spans 17 residues. Germline V gene data show CDR1 as SGHTA and CDR2 as FQGNSA. The CDR3 region has the DNA TGTGCCAGCAGCCGAGGGGGGGGTGGTAGCGGGAGCTACGAGCAGTACTTC. Protein: CASSRGGGGSGSYEQYF.